Shown below are 11 T cell receptor beta chains from a single sample sequenced in a study of T cells in Graves' hyperthyroidism and ophthalmopathy (dated by TCRdb to the late 2010s). The receptor library was made with multiplex PCR. TCRdb names Illumina HiSeq 2000 as the instrument used. The TCR beta CDR3 regions were amplified from RNA transcripts. A first-round RT-PCR of the TCR CDR3 used the HTBI primer set with the Qiagen OneStep RT-PCR kit. The public reads were quality trimmed at Q25 with fastp and then assembled into clones with MiXCR by TCRdb, keeping productive beta chains. Each CDR3 protein appears once, grouped with its most common genes and DNA. The sample table records hundreds of thousands of distinct CDR3 sequences; 16% of these occur just once. The top ten constitute more than 15% of the sample. What was sequenced was blood. All receptors derive from a woman under 30 with Graves' hyperthyroidism.

This clonotype has a count of ten or more. The chain combines TRBV11-2 with TRBJ2-7; TRBD1 aligns across 7 bases. Germline V gene sequence: CDR1 SGHAT, CDR2 FQNNGV. The CDR3 is 15 amino acids. V lost 0 bases and J lost 2; bases outside the gene matches: 4. DNA of the CDR3: TGTGCCAGCAGCTTAGAAGACCAGGGGGCCTACGAGCAGTACTTC. Its protein product is CASSLEDQGAYEQYF.

This clonotype was detected ten times or more. The rearrangement joins TRBV7-9 to TRBJ1-1, with D possibly matching TRBD1 (5 bases). Germline V lookup: CDR1 SEHNR, CDR2 FQNEAQ (reference sequence). This CDR3 is built from 16 residues. V gave up 5 bases and J gave up 8 bases, with 24 bases separating them. In DNA form, the CDR3 reads TGTGCCAGCAGCCACCCCGGCTGGGGACCGAAAACAGAAGCTTTCTTT. Its translation is CASSHPGWGPKTEAFF.

A few counts support this clonotype. The rearrangement uses TRBV7-2 and TRBJ1-2, with 9 bases that match TRBD1. The CDR3 is made up of 15 amino acids. Germline trimming cut 4 bases from V and 2 bases from J; bases unmatched to any gene: 5. Germline loops: CDR1 SGHTA, CDR2 FQGNSA. The CDR3 spells CASSSGQGSNYGYTF. The CDR3 DNA sequence: TGTGCCAGCAGCTCGGGACAGGGATCGAACTATGGCTACACCTTC.

The sample holds many counts of this clonotype. This sequence joins TRBV28 and TRBJ2-7, with D possibly TRBD1 on 7 matching bases. V was clipped by 5 bases and J by 0 bases, with 14 bases between them. Germline V CDR1 and CDR2: MDHEN, SYDVKM. This CDR3 is built from 15 residues. The chain's CDR3 is CASSGGWDSSYEQYF. The CDR3 nucleotides read TGTGCCAGCAGTGGGGGGTGGGACAGCTCCTACGAGCAGTACTTC.

The J gene is TRBJ2-3, the V gene TRBV28; D not resolved. Trimming left V 6 bases short and J 2 bases short, with 9 bases between. The CDR3 runs 13 residues. Per germline, CDR1 MDHEN and CDR2 SYDVKM. The CDR3 spells CASSPGTTDTQYF. The CDR3 DNA is TGTGCCAGCAGCCCAGGAACCACAGATACGCAGTATTTT.

This rearrangement joins TRBV25-1 to TRBJ2-5; no clear D gene. This CDR3 contains 16 residues. V was cut by 1 base and J by 5 bases, with 17 bases left in between. Per the germline V gene, CDR1 is MGHDK and CDR2 is SYGVNS. CDR3 bases: TGTGCCAGCAGTGAATCCCCAGCAAACCCCCGGGAGACCCAGTACTTC. Its translation is CASSESPANPRETQYF.

The chain uses TRBV5-1 and TRBJ2-5, with D possibly being TRBD2 (6 bases). The V end was cut by 0 bases, the J end by 2 bases, with 11 bases between. Germline lookup yields CDR1 SGHRS and CDR2 YFSETQ. This CDR3 is 15 amino acids long. DNA of the CDR3: TGCGCCAGCAGCTTGGGTACGACTAGTCAAGAGACCCAGTACTTC. Its translation is CASSLGTTSQETQYF.

The CDR3 is CASSQTTGDYSPLHF. The CDR3 nucleotides read TGCGCCAGCAGCCAGACGACAGGGGATTATTCACCCCTCCACTTT. The chain employs TRBV4-3 and TRBJ1-6; TRBD1 aligns across 8 bases. There are 15 residues in the CDR3. Germline assignment: CDR1 LGHNA and CDR2 YSLEER. The V gene end was trimmed by 3 bases and the J gene end by 8 bases; junction bases not matched to a gene: 6.

This clonotype was counted ten times or more. The CDR3 loop reads CASRGLPNTGELFF. DNA for the CDR3: TGTGCCAGCCGGGGGCTTCCGAACACCGGGGAGCTGTTTTTT. J is TRBJ2-2 and V is TRBV7-6; D may be TRBD1 or TRBD2 (6 bases each). Germline V gives CDR1 SGHVS, CDR2 FNYEAQ. V was pared by 8 bases and J by 0 bases, with 10 bases between. This CDR3 is 14 amino acids long.

This clonotype has a handful of counts. CDR3 DNA sequence: TGTGCCAGCAGTTACCCCTACTTGACAGGATTTAATGAAAAACTGTTTTTT. As protein: CASSYPYLTGFNEKLFF. The chain joins TRBV6-6 to TRBJ1-4; TRBD1 is a possible D gene (6 bases). CDR3 length: 17 amino acids. CDR1 and CDR2 from the germline V gene are MNHNY and SVGAGI (reference sequence). Trimming pared 2 bases from V and 4 bases from J, leaving 17 bases between.

This clonotype appeared many times. This chain uses TRBV7-3 with TRBJ2-7; D remains unclear. The CDR3 is 16 residues long. Deletions cut 6 bases from V and 2 bases from J, with 20 bases between. Looked up from germline, CDR1 is SGHTA and CDR2 is FQGTGA. CDR3 in amino acids: CASRPQVGPLPYEQYF. The CDR3 DNA reads as TGTGCCAGCAGACCCCAGGTGGGTCCCCTCCCCTACGAGCAGTACTTC.